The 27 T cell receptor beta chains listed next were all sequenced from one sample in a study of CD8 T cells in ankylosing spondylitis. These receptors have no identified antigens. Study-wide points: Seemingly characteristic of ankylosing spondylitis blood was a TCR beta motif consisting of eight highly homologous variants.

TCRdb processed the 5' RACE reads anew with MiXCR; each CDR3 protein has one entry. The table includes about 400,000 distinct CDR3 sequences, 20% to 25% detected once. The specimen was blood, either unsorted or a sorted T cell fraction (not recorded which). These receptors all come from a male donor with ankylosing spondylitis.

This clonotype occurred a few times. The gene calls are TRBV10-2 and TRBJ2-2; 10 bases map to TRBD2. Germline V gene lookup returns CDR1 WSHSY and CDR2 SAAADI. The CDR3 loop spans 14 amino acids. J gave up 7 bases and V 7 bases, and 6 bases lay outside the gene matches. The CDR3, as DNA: TGCGCCAGCAAGCTAGCGGGAGAATACGGGGAGCTGTTTTTT. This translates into CASKLAGEYGELFF.

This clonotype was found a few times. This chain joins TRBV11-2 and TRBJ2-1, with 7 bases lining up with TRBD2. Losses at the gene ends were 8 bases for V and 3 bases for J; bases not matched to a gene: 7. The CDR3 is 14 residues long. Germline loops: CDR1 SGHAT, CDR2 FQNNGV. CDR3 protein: CASSPSGIYNEQFF. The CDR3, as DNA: TGTGCCAGCTCACCGAGCGGGATCTACAATGAGCAGTTCTTC.

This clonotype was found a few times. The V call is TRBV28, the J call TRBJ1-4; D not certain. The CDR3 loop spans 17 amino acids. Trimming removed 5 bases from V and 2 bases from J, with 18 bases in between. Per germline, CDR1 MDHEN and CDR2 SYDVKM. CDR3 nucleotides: TGTGCCAGCAGTCAGTCGGGAGGGATGGCGACTAATGAAAAACTGTTTTTT. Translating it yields CASSQSGGMATNEKLFF. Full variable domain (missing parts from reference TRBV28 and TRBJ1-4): DVKVTQSSRYLVKRTGEKVFLECVQDMDHENMFWYRQDPGLGLRLIYFSYDVKMKEKGDIPEGYSVSREKKERFSLILESASTNQTSMYLCASSQSGGMATNEKLFFGSGTQLSVL.

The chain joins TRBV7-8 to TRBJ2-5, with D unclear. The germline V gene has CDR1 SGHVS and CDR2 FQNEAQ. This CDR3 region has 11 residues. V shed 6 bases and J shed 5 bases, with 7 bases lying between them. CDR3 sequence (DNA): TGTGCCAGCAGGAGCCGTGAGACCCAGTACTTC. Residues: CASRSRETQYF.

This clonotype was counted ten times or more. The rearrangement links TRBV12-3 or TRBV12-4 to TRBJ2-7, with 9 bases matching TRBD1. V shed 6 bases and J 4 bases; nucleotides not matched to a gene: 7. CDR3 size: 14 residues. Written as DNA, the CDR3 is TGTGCCAGCAGCCGGGACAGGGACGGGTACGAGCAGTACTTC. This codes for CASSRDRDGYEQYF.

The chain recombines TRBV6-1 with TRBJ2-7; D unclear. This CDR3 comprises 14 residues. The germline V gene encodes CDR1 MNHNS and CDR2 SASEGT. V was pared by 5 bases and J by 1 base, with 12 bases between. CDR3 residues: CASSTTQESYEQYF. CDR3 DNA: TGTGCCAGCAGTACCACCCAGGAGTCCTACGAGCAGTACTTC.

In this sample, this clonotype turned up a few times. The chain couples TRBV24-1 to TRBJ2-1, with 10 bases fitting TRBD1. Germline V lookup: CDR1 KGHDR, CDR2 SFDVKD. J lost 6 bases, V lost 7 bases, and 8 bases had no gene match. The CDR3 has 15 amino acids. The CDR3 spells CATSAGGQGFNEQFF. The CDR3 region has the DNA TGTGCCACCAGCGCTGGGGGACAGGGGTTCAATGAGCAGTTCTTC.

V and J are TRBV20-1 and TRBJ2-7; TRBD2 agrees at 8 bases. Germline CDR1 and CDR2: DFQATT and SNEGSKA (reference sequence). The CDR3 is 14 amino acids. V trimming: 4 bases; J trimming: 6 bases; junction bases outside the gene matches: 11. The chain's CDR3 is CSAIRGTRAIEQYF. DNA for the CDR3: TGCAGTGCTATCCGAGGGACTAGGGCCATCGAGCAGTACTTC.

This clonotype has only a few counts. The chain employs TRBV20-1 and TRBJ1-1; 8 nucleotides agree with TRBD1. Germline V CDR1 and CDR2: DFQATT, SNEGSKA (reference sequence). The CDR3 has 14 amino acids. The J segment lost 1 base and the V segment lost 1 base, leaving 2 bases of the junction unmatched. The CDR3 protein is CSARGDRGNTEAFF. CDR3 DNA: TGCAGTGCTAGAGGTGACAGGGGGAACACTGAAGCTTTCTTT.

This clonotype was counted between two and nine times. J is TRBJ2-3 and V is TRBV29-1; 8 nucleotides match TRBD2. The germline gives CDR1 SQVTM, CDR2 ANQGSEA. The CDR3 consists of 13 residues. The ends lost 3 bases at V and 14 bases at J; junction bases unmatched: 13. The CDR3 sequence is CSVESIGAGVAYF. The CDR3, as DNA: TGCAGCGTTGAGTCCATAGGAGCGGGAGTCGCGTATTTT.

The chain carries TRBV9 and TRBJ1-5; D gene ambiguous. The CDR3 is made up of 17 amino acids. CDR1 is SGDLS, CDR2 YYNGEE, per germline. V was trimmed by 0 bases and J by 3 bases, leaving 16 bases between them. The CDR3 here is CASSVGGQQRVNQPQHF. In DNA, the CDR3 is TGTGCCAGCAGCGTAGGAGGGCAGCAAAGGGTCAATCAGCCCCAGCATTTT.

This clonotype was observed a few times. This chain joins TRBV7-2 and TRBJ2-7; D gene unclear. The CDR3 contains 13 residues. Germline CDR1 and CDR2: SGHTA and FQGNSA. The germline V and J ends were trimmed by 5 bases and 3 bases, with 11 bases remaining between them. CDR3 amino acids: CASSPSGGYEQYF. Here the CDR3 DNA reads TGTGCCAGCAGCCCTAGTGGTGGCTACGAGCAGTACTTC.

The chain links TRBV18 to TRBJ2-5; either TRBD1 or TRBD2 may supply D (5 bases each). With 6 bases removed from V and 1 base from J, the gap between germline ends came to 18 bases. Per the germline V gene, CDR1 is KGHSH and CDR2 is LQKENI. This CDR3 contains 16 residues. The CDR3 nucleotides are TGTGCCAGCTCCCTAACCATGGGGACGATCCAAGAGACCCAGTACTTC. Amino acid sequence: CASSLTMGTIQETQYF.

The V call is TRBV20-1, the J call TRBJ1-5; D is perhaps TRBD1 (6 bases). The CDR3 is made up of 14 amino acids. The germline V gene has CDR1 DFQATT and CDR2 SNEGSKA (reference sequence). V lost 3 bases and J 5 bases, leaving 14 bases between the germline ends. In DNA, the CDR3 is TGCAGTGCTAGTGGACAGCCCACGGATCAGCCCCAGCATTTT. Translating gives CSASGQPTDQPQHF.

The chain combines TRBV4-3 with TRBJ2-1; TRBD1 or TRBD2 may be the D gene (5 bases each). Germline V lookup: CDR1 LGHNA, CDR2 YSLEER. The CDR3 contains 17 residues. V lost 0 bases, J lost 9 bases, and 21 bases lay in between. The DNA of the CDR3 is TGCGCCAGCAGCCAAGACGAATCAGGGAGTTCGTGGGGTGAGCAGTTCTTC. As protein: CASSQDESGSSWGEQFF.

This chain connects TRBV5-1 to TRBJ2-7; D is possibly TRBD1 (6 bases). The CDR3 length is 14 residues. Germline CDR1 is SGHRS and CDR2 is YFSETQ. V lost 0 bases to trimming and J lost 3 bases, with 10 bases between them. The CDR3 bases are TGCGCCAGCAGCTTGGGGACAGTAAGCTACGAGCAGTACTTC. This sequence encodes CASSLGTVSYEQYF. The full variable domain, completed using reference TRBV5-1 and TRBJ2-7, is KAGVTQTPRYLIKTRGQQVTLSCSPISGHRSVSWYQQTPGQGLQFLFEYFSETQRNKGNFPGRFSGRQFSNSRSEMNVSTLELGDSALYLCASSLGTVSYEQYFGPGTRLTVT.

CDR3 protein: CSAPGLTDEQFF. CDR3 in DNA: TGCAGTGCTCCGGGGCTCACGGATGAGCAGTTCTTC. The chain has TRBV20-1 and TRBJ2-1; either TRBD1 or TRBD2 may supply D (5 bases each). Trimming stripped 5 bases from V and 8 bases from J, with 13 bases between. The CDR3 totals 12 residues. CDR1 and CDR2 from the germline V gene are DFQATT and SNEGSKA (reference sequence).

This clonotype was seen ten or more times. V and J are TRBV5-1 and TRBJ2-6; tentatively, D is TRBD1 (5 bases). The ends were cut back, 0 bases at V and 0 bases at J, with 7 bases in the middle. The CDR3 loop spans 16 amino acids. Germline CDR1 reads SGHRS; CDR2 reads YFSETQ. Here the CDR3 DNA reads TGCGCCAGCAGCTTGGATACAGGCTCTGGGGCCAACGTCCTGACTTTC. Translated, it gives CASSLDTGSGANVLTF.

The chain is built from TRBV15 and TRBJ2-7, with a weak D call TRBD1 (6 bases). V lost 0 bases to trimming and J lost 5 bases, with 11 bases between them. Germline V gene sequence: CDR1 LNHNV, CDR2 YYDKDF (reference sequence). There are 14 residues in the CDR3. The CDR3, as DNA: TGTGCCACCAGCAGAGATACAGGGTTCAACGAGCAGTACTTC. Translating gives CATSRDTGFNEQYF. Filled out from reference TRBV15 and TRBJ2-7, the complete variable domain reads DAMVIQNPRYQVTQFGKPVTLSCSQTLNHNVMYWYQQKSSQAPKLLFHYYDKDFNNEADTPDNFQSRRPNTSFCFLDIRSPGLGDTAMYLCATSRDTGFNEQYFGPGTRLTVT.

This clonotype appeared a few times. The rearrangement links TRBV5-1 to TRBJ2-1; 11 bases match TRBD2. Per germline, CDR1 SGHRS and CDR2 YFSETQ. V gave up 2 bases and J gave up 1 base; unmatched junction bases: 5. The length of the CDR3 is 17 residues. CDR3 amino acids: CASSLGTSGHSYNEQFF. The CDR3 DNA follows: TGCGCCAGCAGCTTAGGGACTAGCGGACATTCCTACAATGAGCAGTTCTTC.

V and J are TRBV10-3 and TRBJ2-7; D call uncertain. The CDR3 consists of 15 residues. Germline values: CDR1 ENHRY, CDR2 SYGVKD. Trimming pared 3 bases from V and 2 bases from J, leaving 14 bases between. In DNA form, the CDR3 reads TGTGCCATCAGTGATGAGGCAGGCGATACCTACGAGCAGTACTTC. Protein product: CAISDEAGDTYEQYF.

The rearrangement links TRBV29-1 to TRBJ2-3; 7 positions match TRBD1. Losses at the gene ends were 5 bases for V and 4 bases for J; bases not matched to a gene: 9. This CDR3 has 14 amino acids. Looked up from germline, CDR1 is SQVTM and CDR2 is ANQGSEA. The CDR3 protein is CSVKWDRLSDTQYF. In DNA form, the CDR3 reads TGCAGCGTTAAGTGGGACAGATTATCAGATACGCAGTATTTT.

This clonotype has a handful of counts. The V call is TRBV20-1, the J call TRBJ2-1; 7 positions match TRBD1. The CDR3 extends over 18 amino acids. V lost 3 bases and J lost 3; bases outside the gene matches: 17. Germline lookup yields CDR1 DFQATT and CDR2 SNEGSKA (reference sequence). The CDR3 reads CSASTPKFIQGNYNEQFF. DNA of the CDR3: TGCAGTGCTAGTACCCCAAAATTTATACAGGGGAACTACAATGAGCAGTTCTTC.

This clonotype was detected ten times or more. CDR3 sequence: CASSWGGNQPQHF. In DNA form, the CDR3 reads TGTGCCAGCAGTTGGGGAGGCAATCAGCCCCAGCATTTT. The V and J genes are TRBV27 and TRBJ1-5; D unresolved. The V gene lost 4 bases and the J gene lost 2 bases, with 6 bases spanning the gap. Germline values: CDR1 MNHEY, CDR2 SMNVEV (reference sequence). The CDR3 has 13 residues.

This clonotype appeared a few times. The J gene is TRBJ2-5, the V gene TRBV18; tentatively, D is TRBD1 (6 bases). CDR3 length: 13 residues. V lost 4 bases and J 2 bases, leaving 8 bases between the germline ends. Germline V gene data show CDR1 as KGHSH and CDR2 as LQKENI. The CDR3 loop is CASSRGRQETQYF. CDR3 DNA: TGTGCCAGCTCACGGGGGCGGCAAGAGACCCAGTACTTC.

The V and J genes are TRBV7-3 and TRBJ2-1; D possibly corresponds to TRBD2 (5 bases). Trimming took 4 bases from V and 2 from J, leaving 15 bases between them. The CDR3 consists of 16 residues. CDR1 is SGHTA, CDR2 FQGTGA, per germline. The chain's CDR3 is CASSSLGRGAYNEQFF. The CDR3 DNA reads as TGTGCCAGCAGCTCGCTCGGTCGGGGAGCCTACAATGAGCAGTTCTTC.

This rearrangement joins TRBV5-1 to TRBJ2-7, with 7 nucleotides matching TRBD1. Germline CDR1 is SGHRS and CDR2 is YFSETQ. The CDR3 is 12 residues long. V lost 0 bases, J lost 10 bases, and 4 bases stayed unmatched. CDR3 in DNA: TGCGCCAGCAGCTTGGACAGGGGACCACAGTACTTC. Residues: CASSLDRGPQYF.